The source of this TCR beta chain is a study of radiotherapy plus CTLA-4 blockade in lung cancer. For the study at large: With approximately 33% of patients having disease control, objective responses were seen in approximately 17%. Overall study results and limits: Peripheral blood showed expansion of tumor-derived TCR clones after radiotherapy and ipilimumab.

The V and J ends lost 0 bases and 1 base, in that order; junction bases with no gene match: 5. The length of the CDR3 is 16 residues. Germline-derived CDR1 and CDR2 are SGDLS and YYNGEE. On this clone: Antigen unknown.

Using immunoSEQ multiplex PCR, the repertoire was profiled, and TCRdb retains in-frame clones only, with some absent. The data contain tens of thousands of clones, approximately 66% of them singletons. The study gave focal radiation plus ipilimumab CTLA-4 blockade to patients with chemo-refractory metastatic non-small-cell lung cancer. J is TRBJ2-5 and V is TRBV9, with 8 bases aligning to TRBD2. The specimen was peripheral blood, collected from a patient treated with radiotherapy plus ipilimumab. The source of this sequence is a human donor with non-small cell lung cancer who had stable disease on radiotherapy plus ipilimumab. CDR3: CASSVDVRGAQETQYF. In nucleotides, the CDR3 is TGTGCCAGCAGCGTAGACGTGCGGGGGGCCCAAGAGACCCAGTACTTC. Full variable domain (outside the CDR3, taken from reference TRBV9 and TRBJ2-5): DSGVTQTPKHLITATGQRVTLRCSPRSGDLSVYWYQQSLDQGLQFLIQYYNGEERAKGNILERFSAQQFPDLHSELNLSSLELGDSALYFCASSVDVRGAQETQYFGPGTRLLVL.